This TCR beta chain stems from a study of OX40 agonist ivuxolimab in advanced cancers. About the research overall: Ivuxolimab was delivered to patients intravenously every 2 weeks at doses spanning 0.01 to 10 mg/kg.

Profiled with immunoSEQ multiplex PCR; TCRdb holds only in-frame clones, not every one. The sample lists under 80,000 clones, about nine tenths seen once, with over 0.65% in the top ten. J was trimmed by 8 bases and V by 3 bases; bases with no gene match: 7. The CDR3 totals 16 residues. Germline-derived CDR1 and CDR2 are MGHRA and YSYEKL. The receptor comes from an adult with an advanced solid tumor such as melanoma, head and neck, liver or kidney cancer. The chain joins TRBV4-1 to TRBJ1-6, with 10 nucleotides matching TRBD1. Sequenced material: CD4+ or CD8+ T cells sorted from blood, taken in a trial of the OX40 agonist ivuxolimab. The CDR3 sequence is CASSQEGQGGYSPLHF. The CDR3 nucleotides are TGCGCCAGCAGCCAGGAAGGACAGGGGGGTTATTCACCCCTCCACTTT.